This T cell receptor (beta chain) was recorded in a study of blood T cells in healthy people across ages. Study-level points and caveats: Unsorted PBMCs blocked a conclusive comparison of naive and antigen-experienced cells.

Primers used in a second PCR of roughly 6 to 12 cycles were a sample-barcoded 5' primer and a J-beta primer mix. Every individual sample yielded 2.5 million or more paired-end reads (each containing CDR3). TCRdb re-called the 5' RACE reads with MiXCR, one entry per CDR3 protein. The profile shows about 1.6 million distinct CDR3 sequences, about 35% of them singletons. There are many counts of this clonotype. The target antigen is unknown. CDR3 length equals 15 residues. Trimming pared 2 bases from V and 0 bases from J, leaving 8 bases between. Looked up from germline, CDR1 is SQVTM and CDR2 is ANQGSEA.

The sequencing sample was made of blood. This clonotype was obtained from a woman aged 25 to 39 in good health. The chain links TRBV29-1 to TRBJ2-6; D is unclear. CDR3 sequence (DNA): TGCAGCGTTGAATTAAGGGACTCTGGGGCCAACGTCCTGACTTTC. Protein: CSVELRDSGANVLTF.